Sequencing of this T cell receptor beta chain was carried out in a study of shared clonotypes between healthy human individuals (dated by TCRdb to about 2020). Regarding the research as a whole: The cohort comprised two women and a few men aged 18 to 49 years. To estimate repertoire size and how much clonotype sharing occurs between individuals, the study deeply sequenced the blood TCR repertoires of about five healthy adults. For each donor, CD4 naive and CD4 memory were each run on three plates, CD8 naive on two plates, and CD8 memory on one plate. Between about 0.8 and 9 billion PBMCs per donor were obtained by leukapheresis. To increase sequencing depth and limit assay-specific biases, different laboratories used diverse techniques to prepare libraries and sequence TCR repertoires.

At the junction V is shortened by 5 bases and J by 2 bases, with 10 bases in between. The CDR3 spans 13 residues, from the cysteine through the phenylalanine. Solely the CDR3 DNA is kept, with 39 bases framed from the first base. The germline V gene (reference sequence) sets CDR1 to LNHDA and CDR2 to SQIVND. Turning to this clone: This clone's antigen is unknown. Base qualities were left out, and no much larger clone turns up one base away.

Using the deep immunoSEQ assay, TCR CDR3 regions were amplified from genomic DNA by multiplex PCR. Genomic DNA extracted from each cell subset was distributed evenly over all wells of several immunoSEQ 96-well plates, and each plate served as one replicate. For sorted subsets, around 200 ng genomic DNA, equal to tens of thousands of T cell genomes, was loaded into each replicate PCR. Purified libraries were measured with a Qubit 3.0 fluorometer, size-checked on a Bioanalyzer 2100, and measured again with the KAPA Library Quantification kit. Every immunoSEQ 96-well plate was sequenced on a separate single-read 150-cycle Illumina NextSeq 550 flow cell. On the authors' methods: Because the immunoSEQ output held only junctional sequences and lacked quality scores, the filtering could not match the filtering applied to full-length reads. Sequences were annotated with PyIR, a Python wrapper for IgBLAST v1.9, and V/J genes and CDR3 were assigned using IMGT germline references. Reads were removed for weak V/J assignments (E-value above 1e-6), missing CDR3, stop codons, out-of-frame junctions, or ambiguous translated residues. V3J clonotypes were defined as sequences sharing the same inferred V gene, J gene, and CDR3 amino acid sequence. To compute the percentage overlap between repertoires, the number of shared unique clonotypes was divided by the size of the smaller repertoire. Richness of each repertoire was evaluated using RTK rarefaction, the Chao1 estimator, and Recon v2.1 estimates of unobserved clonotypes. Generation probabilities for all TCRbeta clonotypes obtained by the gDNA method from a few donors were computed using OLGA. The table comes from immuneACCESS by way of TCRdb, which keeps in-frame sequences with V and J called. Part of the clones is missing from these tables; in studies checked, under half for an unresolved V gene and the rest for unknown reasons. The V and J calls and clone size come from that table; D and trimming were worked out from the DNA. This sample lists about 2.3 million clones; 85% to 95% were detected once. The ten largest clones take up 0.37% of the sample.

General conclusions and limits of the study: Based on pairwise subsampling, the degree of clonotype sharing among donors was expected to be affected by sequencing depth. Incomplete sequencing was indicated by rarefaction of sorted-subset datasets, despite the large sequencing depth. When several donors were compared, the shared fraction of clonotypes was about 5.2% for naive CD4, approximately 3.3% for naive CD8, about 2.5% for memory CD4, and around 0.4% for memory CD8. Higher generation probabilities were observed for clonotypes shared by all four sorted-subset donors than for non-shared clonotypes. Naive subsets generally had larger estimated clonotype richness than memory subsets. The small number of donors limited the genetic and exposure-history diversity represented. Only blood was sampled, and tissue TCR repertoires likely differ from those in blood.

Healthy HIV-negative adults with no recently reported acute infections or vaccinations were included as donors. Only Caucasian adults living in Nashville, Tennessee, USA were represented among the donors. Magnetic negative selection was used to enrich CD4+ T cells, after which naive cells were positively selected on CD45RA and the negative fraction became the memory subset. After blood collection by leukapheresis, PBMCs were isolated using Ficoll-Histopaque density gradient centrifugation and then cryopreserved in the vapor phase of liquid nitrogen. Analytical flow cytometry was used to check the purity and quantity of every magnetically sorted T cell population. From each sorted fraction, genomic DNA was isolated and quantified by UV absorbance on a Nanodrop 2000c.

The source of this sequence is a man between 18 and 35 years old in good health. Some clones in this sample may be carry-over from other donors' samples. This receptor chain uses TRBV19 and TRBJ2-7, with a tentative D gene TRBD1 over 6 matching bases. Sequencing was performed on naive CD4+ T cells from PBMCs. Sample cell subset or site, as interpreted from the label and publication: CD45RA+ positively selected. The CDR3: CASSYRTAYEQYF. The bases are TGTGCCAGTAGTTATAGGACAGCCTACGAGCAGTACTTC.